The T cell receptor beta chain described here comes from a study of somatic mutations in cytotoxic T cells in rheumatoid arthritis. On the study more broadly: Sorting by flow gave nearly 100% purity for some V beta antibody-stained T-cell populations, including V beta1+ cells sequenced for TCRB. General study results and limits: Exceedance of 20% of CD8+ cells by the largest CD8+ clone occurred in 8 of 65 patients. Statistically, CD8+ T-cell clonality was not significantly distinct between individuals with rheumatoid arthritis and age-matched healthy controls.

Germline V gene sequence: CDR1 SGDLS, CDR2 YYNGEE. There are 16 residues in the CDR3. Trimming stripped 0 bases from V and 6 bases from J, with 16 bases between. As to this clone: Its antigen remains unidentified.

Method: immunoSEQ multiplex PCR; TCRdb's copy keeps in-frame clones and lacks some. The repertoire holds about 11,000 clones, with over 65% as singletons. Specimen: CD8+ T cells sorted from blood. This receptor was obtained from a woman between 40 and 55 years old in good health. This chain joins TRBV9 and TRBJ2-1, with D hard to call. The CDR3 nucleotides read TGTGCCAGCAGCGTAGTCGGCCTAGGTTCGGCCAATGAGCAGTTCTTC. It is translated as CASSVVGLGSANEQFF.